This TCR beta chain was identified in a study of radiotherapy plus CTLA-4 blockade in lung cancer. As for the study in general: Objective response was observed in more than 15% of patients, and disease control in roughly 30%.

The CDR3 has 14 residues. Germline CDR1 reads MNHEY; CDR2 reads SVGAGI. V lost 2 bases, J lost 5 bases, and 12 bases lay in between. There are a few counts of this clone. Its antigen is as yet unknown. The data were produced by immunoSEQ multiplex PCR, yet TCRdb's version contains in-frame clones alone and is incomplete. Among some 64,000 clones, 76% were seen once, and the ten largest hold around a sixth. Study-wide results and caveats: After radiotherapy and ipilimumab, tumor-derived clones expanded in peripheral blood. Reported findings show early blood T cell clone dynamics, with interferon-beta, best predicted response.

This sample comprised peripheral blood, obtained from a patient treated with radiotherapy plus ipilimumab. The chain employs TRBV6-5 and TRBJ1-2, with D maybe TRBD1 (5 bases). The clonotype comes from a human donor with non-small cell lung cancer whose response to radiotherapy plus ipilimumab could not be evaluated. Some clones in this sample may be carry-over from other donors' samples. The chain's CDR3 is CASSYRGNGYGYTF. CDR3 DNA: TGTGCCAGCAGTTACAGGGGAAATGGGTATGGCTACACCTTC.